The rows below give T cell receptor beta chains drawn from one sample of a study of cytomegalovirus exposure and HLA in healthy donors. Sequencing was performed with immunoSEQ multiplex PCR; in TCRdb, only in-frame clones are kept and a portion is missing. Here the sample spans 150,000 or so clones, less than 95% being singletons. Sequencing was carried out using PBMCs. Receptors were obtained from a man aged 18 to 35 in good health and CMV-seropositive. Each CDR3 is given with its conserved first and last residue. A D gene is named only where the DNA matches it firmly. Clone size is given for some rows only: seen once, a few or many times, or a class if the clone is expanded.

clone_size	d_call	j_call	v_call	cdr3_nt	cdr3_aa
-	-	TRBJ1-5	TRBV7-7	TGTGCCAGAAGGGGAGGTCCTAATCAGCCCCAGCATTTT	CARRGGPNQPQHF
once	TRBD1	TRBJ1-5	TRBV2	TGTGCCAGCAGCCCTGACAGGGCCAGCAATCAGCCCCAGCATTTT	CASSPDRASNQPQHF
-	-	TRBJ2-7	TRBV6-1	TGTGCCAGCAGTGAGGGAGGTTCCTACGAGCAGTACTTC	CASSEGGSYEQYF
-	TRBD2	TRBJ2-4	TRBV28	TGTGCCAGCAGCCCTAGCGGGAGGGCTTTGTGGGCCAAAAACATTCAGTACTTC	CASSPSGRALWAKNIQYF
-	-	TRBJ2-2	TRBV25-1	TGTGCCAGCAGTTTCATGAGGGATGACGTCGCGAACACCGGGGAGCTGTTTTTT	CASSFMRDDVANTGELFF
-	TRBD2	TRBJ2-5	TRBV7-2	TGTGCCAGCAGCTCTCCGATAGCGGGAGGATGGGAGACCCAGTACTTC	CASSSPIAGGWETQYF
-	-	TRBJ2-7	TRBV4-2	TGTGCCAGCAGCGATGGGCCCGAGCAGTACTTC	CASSDGPEQYF
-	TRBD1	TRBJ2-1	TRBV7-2	TGTGCCTCCGGGACAGCACCCCTTCGGGAGCAGTTCTTC	CASGTAPLREQFF
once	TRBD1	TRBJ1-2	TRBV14	TGTGCCAGCAGAACGACAGGGGATGATGGCTACACCTTC	CASRTTGDDGYTF
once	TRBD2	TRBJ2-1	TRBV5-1	TGCGCCAGCAGCTTGGGGGTAGCGGGAGTGGGTGAGCAGTTCTTC	CASSLGVAGVGEQFF
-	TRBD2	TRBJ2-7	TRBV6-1	TGTGCCAGCAGGCCGGGACTATCCTACGAGCAGTACTTC	CASRPGLSYEQYF
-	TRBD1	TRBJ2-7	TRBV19	TGTGCCAGTAGCGACAGGGAATTTTACGAGCAGTACTTC	CASSDREFYEQYF
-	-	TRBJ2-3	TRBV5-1	TGCGCCAGCAGCGAACTAGGTTGGGTCACAGATACGCAGTATTTT	CASSELGWVTDTQYF
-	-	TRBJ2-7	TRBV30	TGTGCCTGGGCCGGACAGTACGAGCAGTACTTC	CAWAGQYEQYF
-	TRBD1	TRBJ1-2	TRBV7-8	TGTGCCAGCAGCTTAGCCGGGACAGGGGGATCAAACTATGGCTACACCTTC	CASSLAGTGGSNYGYTF
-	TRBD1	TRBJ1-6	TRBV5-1	TGCGCCAGCAGCTCCGACAGGGGGAGTTCACCCCTCCACTTT	CASSSDRGSSPLHF
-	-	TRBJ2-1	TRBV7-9	TGTGCCAGTCGGGGTGCCTACAATGAGCAGTTCTTC	CASRGAYNEQFF
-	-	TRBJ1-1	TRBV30	TGTGCCTGGAACAGGGTGGCTGGCACTGAAGCTTTCTTT	CAWNRVAGTEAFF
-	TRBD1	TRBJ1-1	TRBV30	TGTGCCTGGGACAGGGAGACTGAAGCTTTCTTT	CAWDRETEAFF
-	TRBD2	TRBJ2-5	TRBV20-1	TGCAGTGCTGGACTAGCAGAGACCCAGTACTTC	CSAGLAETQYF
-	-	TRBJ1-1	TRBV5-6	TGTGCCAGCAGCTTGCCGTTGAACACTGAAGCTTTCTTT	CASSLPLNTEAFF
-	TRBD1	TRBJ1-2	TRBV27	TGTGCCAGCGGGGTCGGACAGGGGAGGGGCGCCAACTATGGCTACACCTTC	CASGVGQGRGANYGYTF
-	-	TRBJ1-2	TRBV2	TGTGCCAGCAGCGAGGGCCGCGAGCGTGGCTACACCTTC	CASSEGRERGYTF
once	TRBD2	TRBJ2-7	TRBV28	TGTGCCAGCAGCCCGGGACTAGCGGGCTACGAGCAGTACTTC	CASSPGLAGYEQYF
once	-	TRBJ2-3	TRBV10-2	TGCGCCAGCAGTTGGGCCTCTCAGGGGAAAGATACGCAGTATTTT	CASSWASQGKDTQYF
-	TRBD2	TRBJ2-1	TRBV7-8	TGTGCCAGCAGCCCCGGCCTAGCGGGAGGGTTTAGCTACAATGAGCAGTTCTTC	CASSPGLAGGFSYNEQFF
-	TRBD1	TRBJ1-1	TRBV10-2	TGCGCCAGCAGTGAGGGGACAGGGGATGTTGAAGCTTTCTTT	CASSEGTGDVEAFF
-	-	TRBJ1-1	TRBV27	TGTGCCAGCAGTCCCCTGGGGGGGACTGAAGCTTTCTTT	CASSPLGGTEAFF
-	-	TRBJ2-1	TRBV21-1	TGTGCCAGCAGCAAAAAGGGGGGGACTAGCGGGAGGGTTAATGAGCAGTTCTTC	CASSKKGGTSGRVNEQFF
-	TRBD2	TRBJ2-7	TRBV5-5	TGTGCCAGCAGCTTGGTTCCGGGAGGGCCCCACGAGCAGTACTTC	CASSLVPGGPHEQYF
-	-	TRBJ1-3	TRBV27	TGTGCCAGCAGTTTTAGTTTCTCTGGAAACACCATATATTTT	CASSFSFSGNTIYF
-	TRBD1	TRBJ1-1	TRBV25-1	TGTGCCAGCAAGGGGGCAGTCAACACTGAAGCTTTCTTT	CASKGAVNTEAFF